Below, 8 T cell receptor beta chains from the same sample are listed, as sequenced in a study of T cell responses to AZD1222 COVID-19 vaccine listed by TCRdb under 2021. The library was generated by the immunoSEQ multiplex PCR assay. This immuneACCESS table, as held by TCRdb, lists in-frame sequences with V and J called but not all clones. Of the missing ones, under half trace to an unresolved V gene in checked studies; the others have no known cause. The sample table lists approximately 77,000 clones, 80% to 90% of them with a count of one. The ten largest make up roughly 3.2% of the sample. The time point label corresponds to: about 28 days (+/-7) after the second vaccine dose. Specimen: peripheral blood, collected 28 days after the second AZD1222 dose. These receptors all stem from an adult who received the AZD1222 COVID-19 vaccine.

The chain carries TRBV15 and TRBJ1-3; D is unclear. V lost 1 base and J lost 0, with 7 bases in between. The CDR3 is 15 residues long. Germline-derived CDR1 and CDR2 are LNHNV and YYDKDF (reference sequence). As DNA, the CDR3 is TGTGCCACCAGCAGAGGTGAAGACTCTGGAAACACCATATATTTT. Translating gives CATSRGEDSGNTIYF.

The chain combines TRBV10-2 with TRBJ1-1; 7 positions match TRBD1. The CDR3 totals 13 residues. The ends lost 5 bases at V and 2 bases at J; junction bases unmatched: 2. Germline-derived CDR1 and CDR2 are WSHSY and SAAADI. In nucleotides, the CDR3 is TGCGCCAGCAGTAACAGGGGTAACACTGAAGCTTTCTTT. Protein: CASSNRGNTEAFF.

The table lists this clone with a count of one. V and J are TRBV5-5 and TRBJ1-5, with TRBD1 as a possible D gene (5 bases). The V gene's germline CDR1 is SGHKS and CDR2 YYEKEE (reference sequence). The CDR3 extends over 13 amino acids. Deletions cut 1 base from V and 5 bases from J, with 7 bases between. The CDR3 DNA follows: TGTGCCAGCAGCTTGAGGGGTTATCAGCCCCAGCATTTT. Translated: CASSLRGYQPQHF. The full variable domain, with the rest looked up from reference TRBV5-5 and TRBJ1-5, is DAGVTQSPTHLIKTRGQQVTLRCSPISGHKSVSWYQQVLGQGPQFIFQYYEKEERGRGNFPDRFSARQFPNYSSELNVNALLLGDSALYLCASSLRGYQPQHFGDGTRLSIL.

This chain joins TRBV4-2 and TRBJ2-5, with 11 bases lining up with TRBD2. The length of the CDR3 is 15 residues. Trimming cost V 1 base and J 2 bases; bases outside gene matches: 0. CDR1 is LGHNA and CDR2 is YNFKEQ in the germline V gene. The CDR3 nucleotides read TGTGCCAGCAGCCAAGGGACTAGCGGGCAAGAGACCCAGTACTTC. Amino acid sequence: CASSQGTSGQETQYF.

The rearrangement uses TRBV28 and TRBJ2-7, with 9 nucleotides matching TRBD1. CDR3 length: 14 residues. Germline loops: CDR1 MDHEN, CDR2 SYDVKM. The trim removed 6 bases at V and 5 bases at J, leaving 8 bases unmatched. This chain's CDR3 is CASSTGTGSNEQYF. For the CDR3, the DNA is TGTGCCAGCAGCACCGGGACAGGGTCTAACGAGCAGTACTTC. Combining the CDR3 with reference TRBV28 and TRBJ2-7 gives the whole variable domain DVKVTQSSRYLVKRTGEKVFLECVQDMDHENMFWYRQDPGLGLRLIYFSYDVKMKEKGDIPEGYSVSREKKERFSLILESASTNQTSMYLCASSTGTGSNEQYFGPGTRLTVT.

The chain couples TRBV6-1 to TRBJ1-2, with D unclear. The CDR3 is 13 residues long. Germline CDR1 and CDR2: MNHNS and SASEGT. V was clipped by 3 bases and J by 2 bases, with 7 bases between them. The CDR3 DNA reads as TGTGCCAGCAGTGAGTACGAAAACTATGGCTACACCTTC. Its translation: CASSEYENYGYTF.

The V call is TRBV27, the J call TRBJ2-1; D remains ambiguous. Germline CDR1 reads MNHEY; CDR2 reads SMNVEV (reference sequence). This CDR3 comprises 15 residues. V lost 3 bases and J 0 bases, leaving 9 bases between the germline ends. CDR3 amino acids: CASSFSGLSYNEQFF. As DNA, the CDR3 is TGTGCCAGCAGTTTCTCCGGGCTCTCCTACAATGAGCAGTTCTTC.

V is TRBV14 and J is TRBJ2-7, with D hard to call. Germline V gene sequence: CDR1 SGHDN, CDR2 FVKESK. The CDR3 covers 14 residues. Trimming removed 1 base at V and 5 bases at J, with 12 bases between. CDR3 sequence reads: CASSQGKGSNEQYF. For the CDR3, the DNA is TGTGCCAGCAGCCAAGGGAAAGGGTCCAACGAGCAGTACTTC.